This T cell receptor (beta chain) was recorded in a study of T cells after yellow fever vaccination. Across the whole study: SMART-Seq v4 Ultra Low Input served to prepare low-cell-number fractions.

Conversion of TCR transcripts into cDNA relied on 5'RACE template switching, which added a universal primer site and UMIs. TCRdb fed the 5' RACE reads into MiXCR, producing one record per CDR3 protein. In the table there are approximately 150,000 distinct CDR3 sequences, 9.3% of which are singletons. Trimming took 0 bases from V and 6 from J; bases not matched to a gene: 5. This CDR3 is built from 14 residues. Germline assignment: CDR1 SGHKS and CDR2 YYEKEE (reference sequence). The chain carries TRBV5-5 and TRBJ1-2, with 7 bases matching TRBD1. The TCR was taken from a man aged 18-30 years who received the YFV17D yellow fever vaccine. This specimen was CD8+ T cells sorted from PBMCs, taken 45 days after the yellow fever booster vaccination. The CDR3 nucleotides read TGTGCCAGCAGCTTGGACCTGGGGACAGATGGCTACACCTTC. It translates to CASSLDLGTDGYTF.